This T cell receptor (beta chain) was obtained from a study of T cells in Graves' hyperthyroidism and ophthalmopathy. Study-level points and caveats: Blood also carried most thyroid clonotypes expanded above 0.001. Ophthalmopathy was separated from stable hyperthyroidism by a 13 V-J model.

At least ten counts were recorded for this clonotype. What it binds is not known. Recently diagnosed hyperthyroidism of less than 2 months' duration affected patients aged 18 to 65. The PBMCs studied were ones that came from about 10 ml fresh peripheral blood. Trimming took 6 bases from V and 1 from J, leaving 9 bases between them. CDR1 and CDR2 (germline): MNHNS, SASEGT. The CDR3 runs 13 residues. RNA transcripts yielded amplified TCR beta CDR3 regions. First-round RT-PCR targeting the TCR CDR3 was performed with the HTBI primer set. TCRdb re-derived calls from the multiplex PCR reads in MiXCR, one entry per CDR3 protein. Among roughly 400,000 distinct CDR3 sequences listed, about 25% were seen once.

The receptor comes from a man aged 50-59 years with Graves' hyperthyroidism. What was sequenced was blood. J is TRBJ1-1 and V is TRBV6-1; D not certain. CDR3 sequence: CASRRLPNTEAFF. CDR3 DNA sequence: TGTGCCAGCAGAAGGCTGCCGAACACTGAAGCTTTCTTT.